Reported below is one T cell receptor beta chain. As yet, its antigen is unknown. The sample holds other DNA sequences that translate to the same CDR3. This specimen comes from a study of shared clonotypes between healthy human individuals. V lost 5 bases, J lost 4 bases, and 6 bases lay in between. The germline gives CDR1 SEHNR, CDR2 FQNEAQ (reference sequence). This CDR3 comprises 12 residues. Genomic DNA per cell subset filled all wells of several immunoSEQ plates. Assay used: immunoSEQ multiplex PCR; TCRdb lists only in-frame clones, some missing. The data show roughly 2.4 million clones, approximately 96% seen once. Study observations and caveats: Larger estimated richness was generally seen in naive subsets than in memory subsets.

Material for sequencing was naive CD4+ T cells sorted from blood. Subset specified: CD45RA+ positively selected. The rearrangement joins TRBV7-9 to TRBJ1-3; D ambiguous. This receptor was taken from a man between 18 and 29 years old in good health. This chain's CDR3 is CASSNSGNTIYF. As DNA, the CDR3 is TGTGCCAGCAGCAACTCCGGAAACACCATATATTTT.